This is a list of T cell receptor beta chains from one sample in a study of T cell responses to AZD1222 COVID-19 vaccine. The method was immunoSEQ multiplex PCR; TCRdb's version includes in-frame clones alone and lacks a portion of them. The top ten hold just over 5% of the sample, which has around 160,000 clones, 90% to 95% seen once. Sequenced here: peripheral blood, sampled 28 days after the second AZD1222 dose. The receptors were gathered from an adult who received the AZD1222 COVID-19 vaccine. CDR3s include the opening cysteine and the closing phenylalanine or tryptophan.

CDR3aa: CASSIPARDRIEKLFF; v_gene: TRBV19; j_gene: TRBJ1-4
CDR3aa: CASSQVQTEFEQFF; v_gene: TRBV11-3; j_gene: TRBJ2-1
CDR3aa: CASSLSRNQPQHF; v_gene: TRBV7-2; j_gene: TRBJ1-5
CDR3aa: CASSPGLAAYNEQFF; v_gene: TRBV6-4; j_gene: TRBJ2-1
CDR3aa: CASSPSDSLYSGWSYNEQFF; v_gene: TRBV6-6; j_gene: TRBJ2-1
CDR3aa: CASRAGTMANYGYTF; v_gene: TRBV5-4; j_gene: TRBJ1-2
CDR3aa: CASSATAGYMETQYF; v_gene: TRBV4-3; j_gene: TRBJ2-5
CDR3aa: CASSPLAGGPNEQFF; v_gene: TRBV5-1; j_gene: TRBJ2-1
CDR3aa: CASSPDSASGANVLTF; v_gene: TRBV18; j_gene: TRBJ2-6
CDR3aa: CASSSGQFYGYTF; v_gene: TRBV27; j_gene: TRBJ1-2
CDR3aa: CASSKAGAGNTEAFF; v_gene: TRBV3-1/TRBV3-2; j_gene: TRBJ1-1
CDR3aa: CASSLWDGVEQYF; v_gene: TRBV5-1; j_gene: TRBJ2-7
CDR3aa: CASSERDRGHEQYF; v_gene: TRBV25-1; j_gene: TRBJ2-7
CDR3aa: CASSPSGRGSYNEQFF; v_gene: TRBV4-1; j_gene: TRBJ2-1
CDR3aa: CASRRDSGGETQYF; v_gene: TRBV2; j_gene: TRBJ2-5
CDR3aa: CASSIYRGDYEQYF; v_gene: TRBV19; j_gene: TRBJ2-7
CDR3aa: CAWSSGQGANEQYF; v_gene: TRBV30; j_gene: TRBJ2-7
CDR3aa: CASSLQGGNYGYTF; v_gene: TRBV5-4; j_gene: TRBJ1-2
CDR3aa: CASSIPDITGELFF; v_gene: TRBV19; j_gene: TRBJ2-2
CDR3aa: CASSPDRVGYTF; v_gene: TRBV7-2; j_gene: TRBJ1-2
CDR3aa: CASSVGTYEQYF; v_gene: TRBV7-9; j_gene: TRBJ2-7
CDR3aa: CASSLRAVSSYEQYF; v_gene: TRBV4-3; j_gene: TRBJ2-7
CDR3aa: CASSYSYEQFF; v_gene: TRBV6-2/TRBV6-3; j_gene: TRBJ2-1
CDR3aa: CASSAGGYYGYTF; v_gene: TRBV2; j_gene: TRBJ1-2
CDR3aa: CSVEVLASGTTRDTQYF; v_gene: TRBV29-1; j_gene: TRBJ2-3
CDR3aa: CASSPRTGGGEKLFF; v_gene: TRBV9; j_gene: TRBJ1-4
CDR3aa: CASSPLRGANTEAFF; v_gene: TRBV21-1; j_gene: TRBJ1-1
CDR3aa: CASSPRDRRDTEAFF; v_gene: TRBV5-1; j_gene: TRBJ1-1
CDR3aa: CASSLSGRAEQYF; v_gene: TRBV27; j_gene: TRBJ2-7
CDR3aa: CARSRGSTGELFF; v_gene: TRBV5-3; j_gene: TRBJ2-2
CDR3aa: CASSQVGGLEAFF; v_gene: TRBV3-1/TRBV3-2; j_gene: TRBJ1-1
CDR3aa: CASSPSGGIVNEQYF; v_gene: TRBV4-3; j_gene: TRBJ2-7
CDR3aa: CASRRQGNLNQPQHF; v_gene: TRBV2; j_gene: TRBJ1-5
CDR3aa: CASSFTENTEAFF; v_gene: TRBV7-9; j_gene: TRBJ1-1
CDR3aa: CASSMRGGLNTEAFF; v_gene: TRBV19; j_gene: TRBJ1-1
CDR3aa: CATSSGQGSNEQFF; v_gene: TRBV15; j_gene: TRBJ2-1
CDR3aa: CASSLAWTGRNTEAFF; v_gene: TRBV5-1; j_gene: TRBJ1-1
CDR3aa: CASSLSPSGSRNEQFF; v_gene: TRBV28; j_gene: TRBJ2-1
CDR3aa: CASSLSWGTGTLGSYGYTF; v_gene: TRBV27; j_gene: TRBJ1-2
CDR3aa: CASSDRIPNTGELFF; v_gene: TRBV2; j_gene: TRBJ2-2
CDR3aa: CASSDPLLAGEHEQFF; v_gene: TRBV2; j_gene: TRBJ2-1
CDR3aa: CAWRDKGNTEAFF; v_gene: TRBV30; j_gene: TRBJ1-1
CDR3aa: CASSPPDPADTQYF; v_gene: TRBV3-1/TRBV3-2; j_gene: TRBJ2-3
CDR3aa: CASSLFSGGEQYF; v_gene: TRBV27; j_gene: TRBJ2-7
CDR3aa: CASSHGAINEQFF; v_gene: TRBV7-2; j_gene: TRBJ2-1
CDR3aa: CASSSGQGPGYGYTF; v_gene: TRBV5-4; j_gene: TRBJ1-2
CDR3aa: CASRRGGELAKNIQYF; v_gene: TRBV27; j_gene: TRBJ2-4
CDR3aa: CASSAGTGTTDTQYF; v_gene: TRBV2; j_gene: TRBJ2-3
CDR3aa: CATGTGYEQYF; v_gene: TRBV7-9; j_gene: TRBJ2-7
CDR3aa: CASSSPDSYGYTF; v_gene: TRBV28; j_gene: TRBJ1-2
CDR3aa: CASSLGTSGRLETQYF; v_gene: TRBV14; j_gene: TRBJ2-5
CDR3aa: CASSLGEREWETQYF; v_gene: TRBV7-8; j_gene: TRBJ2-5
CDR3aa: CASSLLEYSYEQYF; v_gene: TRBV5-5; j_gene: TRBJ2-7
CDR3aa: CASSSLGEMDGYTF; v_gene: TRBV6-5; j_gene: TRBJ1-2
CDR3aa: CASSVGWTVGETQYF; v_gene: TRBV9; j_gene: TRBJ2-5